The 29 T cell receptor beta chains in this list originate from one sample, sequenced in a study of graft-versus-host responses after intestinal transplantation. Repertoires were generated with immunoSEQ multiplex PCR, while TCRdb's copy carries only in-frame clones and drops some. The sample shows 80,000 to 95,000 clones, about 87% of them seen only once. These receptors' targets are unknown. Sample: unstimulated CD4+ T cells sorted from spleen or lymph node cells, taken before transplant. These receptors all come from a human donor who was the organ donor for an intestinal transplant.

The chain has TRBV29-1 and TRBJ2-1, with 10 bases aligning to TRBD2. The CDR3 has 15 amino acids. With V trimmed by 6 bases and J by 3 bases, 8 bases remained unmatched. Germline CDR1 and CDR2: SQVTM and ANQGSEA. The CDR3 sequence: CSVTLLAGDYNEQFF. CDR3 DNA sequence: TGCAGCGTCACCTTGCTAGCGGGGGACTACAATGAGCAGTTCTTC.

The chain has TRBV5-6 and TRBJ2-7; 7 nucleotides align to TRBD2. V was clipped by 4 bases and J by 3 bases; unmatched bases: 7. The CDR3 runs to 14 residues. Germline loops: CDR1 SGHDT, CDR2 YYEEEE. This CDR3 reads CASSQRDPHYEQYF. Written as DNA, the CDR3 is TGTGCCAGCAGCCAGCGGGACCCCCACTACGAGCAGTACTTC.

This chain links TRBV9 with TRBJ1-1, with TRBD1 as a possible D gene (6 bases). Germline lookup yields CDR1 SGDLS and CDR2 YYNGEE. Trimming took off 2 bases at V and 11 bases at J, with 22 bases between the two ends. The CDR3 has 15 amino acids. The CDR3 coding sequence is TGTGCCAGCAGCGTTTCTCTCAATTCGGGACACGGCGCTTTCTTT. Amino acids: CASSVSLNSGHGAFF.

V and J are TRBV7-8 and TRBJ1-1; no clear D. The CDR3 runs 14 residues. Germline V gene data show CDR1 as SGHVS and CDR2 as FQNEAQ. Between the trimmed V and J ends, which lost 0 bases and 0 bases, there was a span of 5 bases. Here the CDR3 reads CASSLAGLNTEAFF. The CDR3 DNA is TGTGCCAGCAGCTTAGCTGGCCTGAACACTGAAGCTTTCTTT. The entire variable domain, with the rest obtained from reference TRBV7-8 and TRBJ1-1, is as follows: GAGVSQSPRYKVAKRGQDVALRCDPISGHVSLFWYQQALGQGPEFLTYFQNEAQLDKSGLPSDRFFAERPEGSVSTLKIQRTQQEDSAVYLCASSLAGLNTEAFFGQGTRLTVV.

The chain carries TRBV28 and TRBJ2-1, with a weak D call TRBD1 (5 bases). Trimming shortened V by 8 bases and J by 8 bases, and 13 bases separated the two germline ends. CDR1 and CDR2 from the germline V gene are MDHEN and SYDVKM. The CDR3 runs 12 residues. CDR3 residues: CASGAWTHEQFF. The DNA for the CDR3 is TGTGCCAGCGGGGCATGGACCCATGAGCAGTTCTTC.

The chain employs TRBV2 and TRBJ1-3; D call uncertain. Germline lookup yields CDR1 SNHLY and CDR2 FYNNEI. Trimming took off 7 bases at V and 0 bases at J, with 10 bases between the two ends. This CDR3 is 14 amino acids long. The CDR3 region has the DNA TGTGCCAGCACTTACGCCAGCTCTGGAAACACCATATATTTT. It is translated as CASTYASSGNTIYF.

The chain couples TRBV5-6 to TRBJ2-1, with 7 bases identical to TRBD2. Germline assignment: CDR1 SGHDT and CDR2 YYEEEE. The length of the CDR3 is 11 residues. The junction had 7 bases not matched to a gene; V was cut back by 5 bases and J by 14 bases. The DNA for the CDR3 is TGTGCCAGCAGTCGAACTAGCGTCGAGTTCTTC. Its translation: CASSRTSVEFF.

This chain joins TRBV5-4 and TRBJ2-5, with D tentatively TRBD2 (6 bases). This CDR3 region has 15 residues. The V end was cut by 2 bases, the J end by 3 bases, with 14 bases between. The germline CDR1 and CDR2 sequences are SGHNT and YYREEE (reference sequence). The CDR3 nucleotides are TGTGCCAGCAGCTTACTAGCCCTAGGGGAAGAGACCCAGTACTTC. Amino acids: CASSLLALGEETQYF. Variable domain in full (rest from reference TRBV5-4 and TRBJ2-5): ETGVTQSPTHLIKTRGQQVTLRCSSQSGHNTVSWYQQALGQGPQFIFQYYREEENGRGNFPPRFSGLQFPNYSSELNVNALELDDSALYLCASSLLALGEETQYFGPGTRLLVL.

The rearrangement joins TRBV30 to TRBJ1-4; 7 bases are a match to TRBD1. This CDR3 is built from 15 residues. From germline, CDR1 is GTSNPN and CDR2 SVGIG (reference sequence). Losses at the gene ends were 3 bases for V and 7 bases for J; bases not matched to a gene: 11. CDR3 nucleotide sequence: TGTGCCTGGAGCCAGACAACCAGGGGGACTGAAAAACTGTTTTTT. Translated, it gives CAWSQTTRGTEKLFF.

The chain employs TRBV28 and TRBJ2-4; 7 nucleotides line up with TRBD2. This CDR3 is built from 15 residues. V gave up 2 bases and J gave up 3 bases; unmatched junction bases: 4. Per germline, CDR1 MDHEN and CDR2 SYDVKM. The CDR3 DNA reads TGTGCCAGCAGTTTAGCGGGAGAAGTCAAAAACATTCAGTACTTC. It yields the protein CASSLAGEVKNIQYF. Together with reference TRBV28 and TRBJ2-4, the CDR3 gives the full variable domain: DVKVTQSSRYLVKRTGEKVFLECVQDMDHENMFWYRQDPGLGLRLIYFSYDVKMKEKGDIPEGYSVSREKKERFSLILESASTNQTSMYLCASSLAGEVKNIQYFGAGTRLSVL.

The chain recombines TRBV5-4 with TRBJ1-2, with a weak D call TRBD1 (6 bases). V was shortened by 10 bases and J by 2 bases, with 15 bases between the two germline ends. CDR3 size: 13 residues. The germline V gene encodes CDR1 SGHNT and CDR2 YYREEE (reference sequence). The CDR3 DNA follows: TGTGCCGGTCGGACAGAAAAAAACTATGGCTACACCTTC. Translating it yields CAGRTEKNYGYTF.

Only a few counts were recorded for this clone. The rearrangement joins TRBV6-6 to TRBJ1-5; unclear D gene. Trimming took 2 bases from V and 6 from J, leaving 5 bases between them. The CDR3 loop spans 12 amino acids. Germline CDR1 reads MNHNY; CDR2 reads SVGAGI (reference sequence). CDR3 coding DNA: TGTGCCAGCAGTTACAGAGTTCAGCCCCAGCATTTT. Protein: CASSYRVQPQHF.

The rearrangement uses TRBV27 and TRBJ2-2, with 8 bases matching TRBD2. The CDR3 length is 13 residues. Germline loops: CDR1 MNHEY, CDR2 SMNVEV (reference sequence). CDR3 protein: CADRLAHTGELFF. CDR3 sequence (DNA): TGTGCTGATAGACTAGCGCACACCGGGGAGCTGTTTTTT.

The chain joins TRBV5-6 to TRBJ1-2; weak D call: TRBD1 (5 bases). The CDR3 consists of 15 residues. V was shortened by 0 bases and J by 1 base, with 10 bases between the two germline ends. The germline V gene encodes CDR1 SGHDT and CDR2 YYEEEE. Here the CDR3 reads CASSLGQRINYGYTF. The CDR3 DNA follows: TGTGCCAGCAGCTTGGGACAGAGAATTAACTATGGCTACACCTTC.

Turning to this clone: This specimen includes other DNA sequences encoding the same CDR3. The V gene is TRBV6-5, the J gene TRBJ1-2; D may be TRBD1 (6 bases). This CDR3 comprises 12 residues. The germline V and J ends were trimmed by 8 bases and 4 bases, with 11 bases remaining between them. Germline V gives CDR1 MNHEY, CDR2 SVGAGI. The CDR3 here is CASRRGGYGYTF. CDR3 nucleotide sequence: TGTGCCAGCCGACGAGGGGGCTATGGCTACACCTTC.

The chain carries TRBV5-8 and TRBJ2-5; 15 nucleotides align to TRBD2. The CDR3 totals 16 residues. Germline V gene lookup returns CDR1 SGHTS and CDR2 YDEGEE. The V and J ends lost 4 bases and 3 bases, in that order; junction bases with no gene match: 4. The CDR3 here is CASSPGTSGGKETQYF. The CDR3 DNA follows: TGTGCCAGCAGCCCTGGGACTAGCGGGGGGAAAGAGACCCAGTACTTC.

The chain employs TRBV4-2 and TRBJ2-2, with 11 bases matching TRBD2. CDR1 is LGHNA and CDR2 is YNFKEQ in the germline V gene. Germline trimming cut 8 bases from V and 3 bases from J; bases unmatched to any gene: 14. This CDR3 is built from 18 residues. This CDR3 reads CASRQGLAGGLYTGELFF. The CDR3 bases are TGTGCCAGCCGTCAAGGCTTAGCGGGAGGGCTATACACCGGGGAGCTGTTTTTT.

V is TRBV5-5 and J is TRBJ2-1; 7 bases map to TRBD2. The germline V gene encodes CDR1 SGHKS and CDR2 YYEKEE (reference sequence). After removal of 0 bases from V and 0 bases from J, the junction contained 6 bases not matched to a gene. The CDR3 has 17 amino acids. The CDR3 spells CASSLVLLAGSYNEQFF. For the CDR3, the DNA is TGTGCCAGCAGCTTGGTCCTATTAGCGGGCTCCTACAATGAGCAGTTCTTC.

The chain couples TRBV7-3 to TRBJ1-1, with D perhaps TRBD1 (6 bases). The V gene lost 5 bases and the J gene lost 8 bases, with 15 bases spanning the gap. The CDR3 covers 13 residues. Germline CDR1 SGHTA, CDR2 FQGTGA. In DNA form, the CDR3 reads TGTGCCAGCAGCCGGGGAGGGGGGACCGAAGCTTTCTTT. Amino acid sequence: CASSRGGGTEAFF.

V and J are TRBV11-3 and TRBJ2-3; 9 positions agree with TRBD2. V was pared by 0 bases and J by 4 bases, with 17 bases of the junction left unmatched. This CDR3 has 20 residues. Germline V gene lookup returns CDR1 SGHNT and CDR2 YENEEA. The DNA for the CDR3 is TGTGCCAGCAGCTTAGACCACTTGGTAGCGGGAGTGGGCGGGGCAGATACGCAGTATTTT. It yields the protein CASSLDHLVAGVGGADTQYF.

This clone was detected only once. The rearrangement uses TRBV9 and TRBJ1-4, with a possible D match to TRBD1 (6 bases). V lost 8 bases to trimming and J lost 4 bases, with 18 bases between them. The CDR3 contains 15 residues. Germline values: CDR1 SGDLS, CDR2 YYNGEE. Here the CDR3 DNA reads TGTGCCAGTTCCAAGGGGGAGCTGATTAATGAAAAACTGTTTTTT. The encoded protein is CASSKGELINEKLFF.

The sample holds one count of this clone. CDR3 residues: CASSLTGGGNYGYTF. CDR3 bases: TGTGCCAGCAGCTTGACAGGGGGAGGTAACTATGGCTACACCTTC. The rearrangement joins TRBV5-4 to TRBJ1-2, with 8 bases fitting TRBD1. Trimming cost V 1 base and J 1 base; bases outside gene matches: 3. The CDR3 extends over 15 amino acids. Germline V gene data show CDR1 as SGHNT and CDR2 as YYREEE (reference sequence).

This clone is a singleton in its sample. The chain carries TRBV11-3 and TRBJ2-1; the match to TRBD1 covers 9 bases. The CDR3 has 15 residues. Germline V gene lookup returns CDR1 SGHNT and CDR2 YENEEA. With V trimmed by 5 bases and J by 8 bases, 10 bases remained unmatched. CDR3 residues: CASSRHRDRAHEQFF. The CDR3 DNA is TGTGCCAGCAGCCGTCACCGGGACAGGGCTCATGAGCAGTTCTTC.

The chain couples TRBV2 to TRBJ1-2, with D possibly TRBD1 on 6 matching bases. The CDR3 runs to 15 residues. Deletions cut 5 bases from V and 8 bases from J, with 21 bases between. Germline CDR1 reads SNHLY; CDR2 reads FYNNEI. DNA of the CDR3: TGTGCCAGCAGTCCTACATTTGGAACAGGGATGGGCTACACCTTC. This translates into CASSPTFGTGMGYTF. The full variable domain, in which reference TRBV2 and TRBJ1-2 provide the parts outside the CDR3, is EPEVTQTPSHQVTQMGQEVILRCVPISNHLYFYWYRQILGQKVEFLVSFYNNEISEKSEIFDDQFSVERPDGSNFTLKIRSTKLEDSAMYFCASSPTFGTGMGYTFGSGTRLTVV.

The V gene is TRBV18, the J gene TRBJ2-1; 10 nucleotides align to TRBD2. Trimming at V came to 2 bases and at J to 5 bases, leaving 6 bases not matched to a gene. CDR3 length equals 16 residues. Germline lookup yields CDR1 KGHSH and CDR2 LQKENI. CDR3 residues: CASSPYLAGDNNEQFF. Written as DNA, the CDR3 is TGTGCCAGCTCACCATACCTAGCGGGGGATAACAATGAGCAGTTCTTC.

The rearrangement uses TRBV30 and TRBJ2-1; 7 positions match TRBD2. The CDR3 loop spans 15 amino acids. The germline V gene has CDR1 GTSNPN and CDR2 SVGIG (reference sequence). Unmatched junction bases numbered 6, after V lost 4 bases and J lost 0 bases. The DNA for the CDR3 is TGTGCCTGGAATGGGGAGCGGGGCTCCTACAATGAGCAGTTCTTC. It translates to CAWNGERGSYNEQFF.

The chain carries TRBV18 and TRBJ2-2, with 9 bases lining up with TRBD2. CDR1 is KGHSH and CDR2 is LQKENI in the germline V gene. Germline trimming cut 2 bases from V and 2 bases from J; bases unmatched to any gene: 3. CDR3 length equals 16 residues. The CDR3 reads CASSPISGSNTGELFF. DNA of the CDR3: TGTGCCAGCTCACCAATTAGCGGGAGTAACACCGGGGAGCTGTTTTTT.

V gene TRBV4-3 combines with J gene TRBJ1-5; D remains ambiguous. V was cut by 3 bases and J by 7 bases, with 13 bases left in between. The germline CDR1 and CDR2 sequences are LGHNA and YSLEER. The CDR3 length is 14 residues. This CDR3 reads CASSHTRERQPQHF. CDR3 nucleotides: TGCGCCAGCAGCCACACCCGGGAAAGGCAGCCCCAGCATTTT.

The V call is TRBV28, the J call TRBJ2-1; perhaps TRBD1 as D (6 bases). Looked up from germline, CDR1 is MDHEN and CDR2 is SYDVKM. The CDR3 length is 14 residues. V lost 8 bases to trimming and J lost 9 bases, with 20 bases between them. CDR3 DNA: TGTGCCAGCTCCGGGACAAAGAGACACAGTGAGCAGTTCTTC. It is translated as CASSGTKRHSEQFF.